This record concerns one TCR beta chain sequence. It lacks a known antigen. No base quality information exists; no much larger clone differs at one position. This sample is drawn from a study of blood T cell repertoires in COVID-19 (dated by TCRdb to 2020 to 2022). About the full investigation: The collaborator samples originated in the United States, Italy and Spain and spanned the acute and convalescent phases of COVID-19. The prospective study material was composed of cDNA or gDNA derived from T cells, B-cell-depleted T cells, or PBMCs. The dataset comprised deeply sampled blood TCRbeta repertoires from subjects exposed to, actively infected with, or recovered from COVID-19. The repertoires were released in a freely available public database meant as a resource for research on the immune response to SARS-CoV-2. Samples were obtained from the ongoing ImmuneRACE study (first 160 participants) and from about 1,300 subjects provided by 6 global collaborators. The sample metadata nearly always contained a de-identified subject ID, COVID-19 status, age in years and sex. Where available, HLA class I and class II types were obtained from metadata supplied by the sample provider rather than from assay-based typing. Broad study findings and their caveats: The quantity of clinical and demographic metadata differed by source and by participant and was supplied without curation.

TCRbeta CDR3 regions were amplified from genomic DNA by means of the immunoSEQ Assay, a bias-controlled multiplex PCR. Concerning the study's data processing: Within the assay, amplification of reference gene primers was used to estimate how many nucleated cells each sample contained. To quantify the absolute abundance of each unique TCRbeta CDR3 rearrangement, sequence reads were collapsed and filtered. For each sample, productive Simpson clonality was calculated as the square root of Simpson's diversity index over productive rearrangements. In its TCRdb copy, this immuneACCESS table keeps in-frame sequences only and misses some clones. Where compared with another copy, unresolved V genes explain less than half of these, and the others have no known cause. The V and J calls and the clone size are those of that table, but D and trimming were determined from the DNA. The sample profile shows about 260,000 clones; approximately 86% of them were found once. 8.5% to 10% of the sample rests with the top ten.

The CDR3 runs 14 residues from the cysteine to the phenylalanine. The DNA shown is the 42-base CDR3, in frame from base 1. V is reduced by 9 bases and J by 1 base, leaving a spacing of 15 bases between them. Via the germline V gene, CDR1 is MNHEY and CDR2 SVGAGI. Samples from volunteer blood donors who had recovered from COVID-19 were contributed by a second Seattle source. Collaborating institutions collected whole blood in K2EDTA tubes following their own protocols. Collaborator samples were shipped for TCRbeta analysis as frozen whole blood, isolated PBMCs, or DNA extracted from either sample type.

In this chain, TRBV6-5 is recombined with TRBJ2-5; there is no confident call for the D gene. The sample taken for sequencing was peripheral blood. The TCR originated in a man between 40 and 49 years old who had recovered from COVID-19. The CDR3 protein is CARNGPRCQETQYF. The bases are TGTGCCAGGAATGGCCCGCGGTGCCAAGAGACCCAGTACTTC.